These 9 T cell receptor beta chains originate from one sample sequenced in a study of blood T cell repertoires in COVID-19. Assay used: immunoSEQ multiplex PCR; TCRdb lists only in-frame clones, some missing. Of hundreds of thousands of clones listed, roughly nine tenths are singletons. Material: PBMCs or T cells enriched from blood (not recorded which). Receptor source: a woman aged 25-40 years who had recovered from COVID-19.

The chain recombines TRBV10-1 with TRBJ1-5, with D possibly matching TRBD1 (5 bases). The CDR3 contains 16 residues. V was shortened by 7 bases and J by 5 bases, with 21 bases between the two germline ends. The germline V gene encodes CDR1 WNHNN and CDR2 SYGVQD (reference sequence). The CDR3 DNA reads TGCGCCAGCACCCCCTGCCCAGGGCGTCGGGATCAGCCCCAGCATTTT. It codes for CASTPCPGRRDQPQHF.

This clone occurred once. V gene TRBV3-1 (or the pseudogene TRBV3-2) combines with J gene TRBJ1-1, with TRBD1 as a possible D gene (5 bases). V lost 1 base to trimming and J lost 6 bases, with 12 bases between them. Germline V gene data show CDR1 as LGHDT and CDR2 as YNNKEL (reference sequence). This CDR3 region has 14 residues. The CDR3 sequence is CASSQAGRGSEAFF. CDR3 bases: TGTGCCAGCAGCCAAGCGGGCCGGGGGTCTGAAGCTTTCTTT.

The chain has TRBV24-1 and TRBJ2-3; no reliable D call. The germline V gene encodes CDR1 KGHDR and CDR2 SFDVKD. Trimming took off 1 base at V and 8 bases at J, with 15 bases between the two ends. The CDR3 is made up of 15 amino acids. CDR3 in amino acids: CATSDFSVIDSTQYF. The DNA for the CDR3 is TGTGCCACCAGTGATTTTTCGGTAATCGATAGTACGCAGTATTTT.

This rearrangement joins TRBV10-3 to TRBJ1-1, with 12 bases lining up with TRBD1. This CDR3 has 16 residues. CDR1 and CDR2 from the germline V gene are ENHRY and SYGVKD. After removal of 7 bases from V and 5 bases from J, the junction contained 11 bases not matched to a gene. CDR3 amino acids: CAITSGGQGARTEAFF. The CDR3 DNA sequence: TGTGCCATCACATCTGGGGGACAGGGGGCTAGGACTGAAGCTTTCTTT.

CDR3 residues: CASSVTGQMNTEAFF. The CDR3 DNA reads as TGTGCCAGCAGTGTTACGGGACAGATGAACACTGAAGCTTTCTTT. The rearrangement joins TRBV2 to TRBJ1-1, with 7 bases fitting TRBD1. Germline CDR1 and CDR2: SNHLY and FYNNEI. CDR3 size: 15 residues. Trimming at V came to 4 bases and at J to 0 bases, leaving 5 bases not matched to a gene.

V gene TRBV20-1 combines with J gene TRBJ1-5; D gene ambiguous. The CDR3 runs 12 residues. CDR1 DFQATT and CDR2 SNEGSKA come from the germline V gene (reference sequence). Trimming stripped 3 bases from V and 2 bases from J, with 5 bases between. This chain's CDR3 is CSASRGNQPQHF. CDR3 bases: TGCAGTGCTAGTCGGGGCAATCAGCCCCAGCATTTT.

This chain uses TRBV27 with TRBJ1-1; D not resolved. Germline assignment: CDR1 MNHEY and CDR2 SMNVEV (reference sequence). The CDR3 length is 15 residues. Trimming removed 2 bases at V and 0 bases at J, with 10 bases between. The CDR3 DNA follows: TGTGCCAGCAGTTTAGGAGGGTTGTTGAACACTGAAGCTTTCTTT. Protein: CASSLGGLLNTEAFF.

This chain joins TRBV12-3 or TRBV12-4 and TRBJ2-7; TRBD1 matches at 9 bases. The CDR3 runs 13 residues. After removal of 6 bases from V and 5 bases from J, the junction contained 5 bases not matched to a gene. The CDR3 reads CASSLDRGHEQYF. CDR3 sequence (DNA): TGTGCCAGCAGCTTGGACAGGGGCCACGAGCAGTACTTC.

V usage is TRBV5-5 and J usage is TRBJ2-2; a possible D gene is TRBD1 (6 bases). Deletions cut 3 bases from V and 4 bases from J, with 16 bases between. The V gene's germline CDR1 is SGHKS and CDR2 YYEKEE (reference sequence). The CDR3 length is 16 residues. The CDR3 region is CASSWTVWEGTGELFF. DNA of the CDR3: TGTGCCAGCAGCTGGACAGTATGGGAAGGCACCGGGGAGCTGTTTTTT. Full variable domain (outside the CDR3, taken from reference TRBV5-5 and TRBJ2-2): DAGVTQSPTHLIKTRGQQVTLRCSPISGHKSVSWYQQVLGQGPQFIFQYYEKEERGRGNFPDRFSARQFPNYSSELNVNALLLGDSALYLCASSWTVWEGTGELFFGEGSRLTVL.